Each of the 5 T cell receptor beta chains below was sequenced from the same sample in a study of early T cells in non-severe SARS-CoV-2 infection. TCRdb used MiXCR to reprocess the 5' RACE reads, holding one entry per CDR3 protein. The sample records around 110,000 distinct CDR3 sequences, more than 9.5% being singletons. Input material: whole blood. Source of these receptors: an adult who was a healthcare worker with PCR-confirmed SARS-CoV-2 infection or an uninfected control (not recorded which).

The chain carries TRBV4-1 and TRBJ1-1; tentatively, D is TRBD1 (6 bases). The V end lost 0 bases, the J end lost 7 bases, and 24 bases lay between the germline ends. The CDR3 runs to 18 residues. CDR1 MGHRA and CDR2 YSYEKL come from the germline V gene. The CDR3 loop reads CASSQEPHRDTLDDEAFF. The CDR3 DNA reads TGCGCCAGCAGCCAAGAACCTCACCGGGACACGTTGGACGATGAAGCTTTCTTT.

This clonotype was detected ten times or more. J is TRBJ2-6 and V is TRBV11-2; 12 nucleotides agree with TRBD2. J gave up 1 base and V 3 bases, and 1 base lay outside the gene matches. Germline lookup yields CDR1 SGHAT and CDR2 FQNNGV. The length of the CDR3 is 17 residues. Here the CDR3 reads CASSFTSGRSGANVLTF. The CDR3 coding sequence is TGTGCCAGCAGCTTTACTAGCGGGAGGTCTGGGGCCAACGTCCTGACTTTC.

Details on this clonotype: The germline gene is not matched at one end of the junction; a read error may be the cause. The chain joins TRBV12-3 or TRBV12-4 to TRBJ1-5; D is unresolved. The length of the CDR3 is 12 residues. Here the CDR3 reads CGSSLLWQPQHF. DNA for the CDR3: TGTGGCAGCAGTTTATTGTGGCAGCCCCAGCATTTT.

This clonotype has a count of ten or more. V gene TRBV29-1 combines with J gene TRBJ2-3; 16 bases are a match to TRBD2. CDR1 is SQVTM and CDR2 is ANQGSEA in the germline V gene. With V trimmed by 6 bases and J by 4 bases, 1 base remained unmatched. This CDR3 has 14 amino acids. DNA of the CDR3: TGCAGCGTGGGACTAGCGGGAGGGCCAGATACGCAGTATTTT. Its protein is CSVGLAGGPDTQYF.

This clonotype was found many times. V gene TRBV28 combines with J gene TRBJ2-7; 7 bases map to TRBD2. There are 14 residues in the CDR3. Germline values: CDR1 MDHEN, CDR2 SYDVKM. V lost 6 bases, J lost 1 base, and 6 bases stayed unmatched. DNA for the CDR3: TGTGCCAGCAGGTACCGGGAGGCATCCTACGAGCAGTACTTC. Amino acid sequence: CASRYREASYEQYF. The variable domain in full, with the rest retrieved from reference TRBV28 and TRBJ2-7, is DVKVTQSSRYLVKRTGEKVFLECVQDMDHENMFWYRQDPGLGLRLIYFSYDVKMKEKGDIPEGYSVSREKKERFSLILESASTNQTSMYLCASRYREASYEQYFGPGTRLTVT.